What follows are 14 T cell receptor beta chains derived from one specimen sequenced in a study of shared clonotypes between healthy human individuals. Clones were sequenced by immunoSEQ multiplex PCR, and TCRdb holds only the in-frame ones, with some missing. This table has 1.5 million to 2.5 million clones, less than 95% appearing once. CD8 cells regarded as naive lacked CD45RO, were positively chosen for CCR7, and omitted terminally differentiated effector memory CD45RA+ cells. Sequencing was carried out using naive CD8+ T cells sorted from blood. These receptors all stem from a man between 18 and 29 years old in good health.

This rearrangement joins TRBV7-8 to TRBJ2-5; 7 bases match TRBD2. J was trimmed by 5 bases and V by 2 bases; bases with no gene match: 8. The CDR3 spans 15 residues. CDR1 SGHVS and CDR2 FQNEAQ come from the germline V gene. CDR3 residues: CASSLSTGGLETQYF. The CDR3 DNA sequence: TGTGCCAGCAGCTTATCTACGGGGGGTTTGGAGACCCAGTACTTC.

This clone was counted only a few times. The chain carries TRBV19 and TRBJ1-2, with D tentatively TRBD1 (6 bases). Germline values: CDR1 LNHDA, CDR2 SQIVND (reference sequence). This CDR3 comprises 15 residues. V shed 6 bases and J shed 3 bases, with 17 bases lying between them. The CDR3 region has the DNA TGTGCCAGTAGCCACTTCGGGGGCGCCGACTATGGCTACACCTTC. Translation: CASSHFGGADYGYTF.

The chain links TRBV28 to TRBJ1-3, with no clear D. V was pared by 8 bases and J by 0 bases, with 8 bases between. Looked up from germline, CDR1 is MDHEN and CDR2 is SYDVKM. The CDR3 length is 13 residues. Written as DNA, the CDR3 is TGTGCCAGCCTTGGGGACTCTGGAAACACCATATATTTT. The encoded protein is CASLGDSGNTIYF. Combining the CDR3 with reference TRBV28 and TRBJ1-3 gives the whole variable domain DVKVTQSSRYLVKRTGEKVFLECVQDMDHENMFWYRQDPGLGLRLIYFSYDVKMKEKGDIPEGYSVSREKKERFSLILESASTNQTSMYLCASLGDSGNTIYFGEGSWLTVV.

This clone was recorded only once. The chain recombines TRBV28 with TRBJ2-7; TRBD1 matches 10 bases. CDR1 and CDR2 (germline): MDHEN, SYDVKM. The V gene end was trimmed by 9 bases and the J gene end by 4 bases; junction bases not matched to a gene: 6. CDR3 length equals 13 residues. CDR3 amino acids: CASQPGQGYEQYF. The DNA of the CDR3 is TGTGCCAGTCAACCGGGACAGGGGTACGAGCAGTACTTC.

The sample holds one count of this clone. V gene TRBV15 combines with J gene TRBJ2-5; the D gene is possibly TRBD2 (5 bases). Germline lookup yields CDR1 LNHNV and CDR2 YYDKDF (reference sequence). This CDR3 has 12 residues. V lost 3 bases and J 9 bases, leaving 11 bases between the germline ends. The CDR3 here is CATSSHSEAQYF. CDR3 nucleotide sequence: TGTGCCACCAGCAGTCATTCGGAGGCCCAGTACTTC.

Note on this clone: Distinct nucleotide sequences in the sample also encode this CDR3. This rearrangement joins TRBV5-6 to TRBJ2-7; 12 bases are a match to TRBD2. Germline CDR1 reads SGHDT; CDR2 reads YYEEEE. The CDR3 length is 15 residues. The junction had 1 base not matched to a gene; V was cut back by 0 bases and J by 3 bases. The CDR3 DNA reads as TGTGCCAGCAGCTTGGCACTAGCGGGGGGCTACGAGCAGTACTTC. Its protein product is CASSLALAGGYEQYF.

To note about this clone: Other DNA variants within this sample encode the same CDR3. The chain employs TRBV4-3 and TRBJ1-1; unclear D gene. Germline V gives CDR1 LGHNA, CDR2 YSLEER. The V end was cut by 0 bases, the J end by 1 base, with 12 bases between. The CDR3 loop spans 16 amino acids. This chain's CDR3 is CASSQDLEGRNTEAFF. CDR3 nucleotides: TGCGCCAGCAGCCAAGACTTGGAGGGTAGGAACACTGAAGCTTTCTTT.

The chain has TRBV7-8 and TRBJ1-5; D is unresolved. Trimming shortened V by 3 bases and J by 0 bases, and 9 bases separated the two germline ends. The CDR3 contains 15 residues. The V gene's germline CDR1 is SGHVS and CDR2 FQNEAQ. This chain's CDR3 is CASSLGPYSNQPQHF. CDR3 nucleotide sequence: TGTGCCAGCAGCTTGGGCCCTTATAGCAATCAGCCCCAGCATTTT.

The chain is built from TRBV20-1 and TRBJ2-5; D is ambiguous. This CDR3 comprises 11 residues. Trimming took 3 bases from V and 5 from J, leaving 7 bases between them. Looked up from germline, CDR1 is DFQATT and CDR2 is SNEGSKA (reference sequence). The CDR3 protein is CSASVDETQYF. CDR3 coding DNA: TGCAGTGCTAGCGTTGATGAGACCCAGTACTTC.

The V call is TRBV13, the J call TRBJ2-7; D uncertain. V shed 0 bases and J shed 3 bases, with 9 bases lying between them. In germline, CDR1 is PRHDT, CDR2 FYEKMQ (reference sequence). The CDR3 runs to 14 residues. This CDR3 reads CASSLGAGGYEQYF. In nucleotides, the CDR3 is TGTGCCAGCAGCTTAGGGGCTGGTGGCTACGAGCAGTACTTC.

The J gene is TRBJ1-4, the V gene TRBV2; D might be TRBD1 (6 bases). This CDR3 is built from 14 residues. The germline gives CDR1 SNHLY, CDR2 FYNNEI. The V and J ends lost 7 bases and 1 base respectively, with 10 bases between them. CDR3 in DNA: TGTGCCAGCAAACAGGGCGTAACTAATGAAAAACTGTTTTTT. As protein: CASKQGVTNEKLFF. The whole variable domain, filled in from reference TRBV2 and TRBJ1-4, reads EPEVTQTPSHQVTQMGQEVILRCVPISNHLYFYWYRQILGQKVEFLVSFYNNEISEKSEIFDDQFSVERPDGSNFTLKIRSTKLEDSAMYFCASKQGVTNEKLFFGSGTQLSVL.

For the CDR3, the DNA is TGCAGCGTTCTCGCCACTGGGACCCAGTACTTC. Translated: CSVLATGTQYF. The chain carries TRBV29-1 and TRBJ2-5; D remains ambiguous. Germline loops: CDR1 SQVTM, CDR2 ANQGSEA. This CDR3 contains 11 residues. V shed 5 bases and J shed 7 bases, with 11 bases lying between them.

The V and J genes are TRBV5-1 and TRBJ2-7, with D possibly being TRBD2 (5 bases). This CDR3 has 13 residues. V lost 3 bases, J lost 5 bases, and 12 bases lay in between. Per germline, CDR1 SGHRS and CDR2 YFSETQ. The CDR3, as DNA: TGCGCCAGCAGCTGGGTTCCCGGGGACGAGCAGTACTTC. Translating gives CASSWVPGDEQYF.

The rearrangement uses TRBV13 and TRBJ2-7; tentatively, D is TRBD1 (5 bases). CDR1 is PRHDT and CDR2 is FYEKMQ in the germline V gene (reference sequence). The CDR3 sequence is 17 residues long. With 1 base removed from V and 5 bases from J, the gap between germline ends came to 21 bases. CDR3 sequence: CASSLDGSGPSLDEQYF. CDR3 sequence (DNA): TGTGCCAGCAGCTTAGACGGGTCAGGGCCCTCCTTGGACGAGCAGTACTTC. Combining the CDR3 with reference TRBV13 and TRBJ2-7 gives the whole variable domain AAGVIQSPRHLIKEKRETATLKCYPIPRHDTVYWYQQGPGQDPQFLISFYEKMQSDKGSIPDRFSAQQFSDYHSELNMSSLELGDSALYFCASSLDGSGPSLDEQYFGPGTRLTVT.